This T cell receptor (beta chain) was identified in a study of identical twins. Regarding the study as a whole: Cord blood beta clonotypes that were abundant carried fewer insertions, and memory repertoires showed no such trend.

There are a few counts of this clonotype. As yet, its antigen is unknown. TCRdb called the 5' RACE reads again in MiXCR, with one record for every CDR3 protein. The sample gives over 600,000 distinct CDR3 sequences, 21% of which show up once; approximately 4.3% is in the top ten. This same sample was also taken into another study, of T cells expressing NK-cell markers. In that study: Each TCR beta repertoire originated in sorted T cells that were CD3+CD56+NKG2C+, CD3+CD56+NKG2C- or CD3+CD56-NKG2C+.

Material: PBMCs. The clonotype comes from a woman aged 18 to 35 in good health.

The CDR3 protein is CSASDRGRYRGELFF. The CDR3 nucleotides are TGCAGTGCCTCGGACAGGGGAAGGTATAGGGGGGAGCTGTTTTTT. V is TRBV20-1 and J is TRBJ2-2, with 9 bases fitting TRBD1. The V gene's germline CDR1 is DFQATT and CDR2 SNEGSKA (reference sequence). The CDR3 is 15 residues long. The V gene end was trimmed by 6 bases and the J gene end by 8 bases; junction bases not matched to a gene: 13.